The next 22 T cell receptor beta chains were all read from a single sample in a study of shared clonotypes between healthy human individuals. The data were produced by immunoSEQ multiplex PCR, yet TCRdb's version contains in-frame clones alone and is incomplete. The sample includes over 2 million clones, under 95% seen only once; the top ten take 0.37%. Sequencing was carried out using naive CD4+ T cells from PBMCs. Subset defined: CD45RA+ positively selected. The source is a man in his late teens or twenties in good health. Some clones in this sample may be carry-over from other donors' samples.

The chain recombines TRBV9 with TRBJ1-3; a possible D gene is TRBD1 (5 bases). Looked up from germline, CDR1 is SGDLS and CDR2 is YYNGEE. Trimming stripped 3 bases from V and 0 bases from J, with 22 bases between. CDR3 length equals 19 residues. CDR3: CASSGDQYRPPYSGNTIYF. The DNA of the CDR3 is TGTGCCAGCAGCGGGGATCAGTACAGGCCACCCTACTCTGGAAACACCATATATTTT.

This chain joins TRBV11-2 and TRBJ2-1, with 8 nucleotides matching TRBD2. Germline loops: CDR1 SGHAT, CDR2 FQNNGV. The CDR3 is made up of 14 amino acids. The V and J ends lost 5 bases and 13 bases, in that order; junction bases with no gene match: 13. The CDR3 DNA is TGTGCCAGCAGCCTAGGGGTTAGCGGGACCTTCCAGTTCTTC. It is translated as CASSLGVSGTFQFF.

The rearrangement joins TRBV7-9 to TRBJ1-5, with 8 positions matching TRBD1. Germline V CDR1 and CDR2: SEHNR, FQNEAQ (reference sequence). The CDR3 runs 14 residues. The trim removed 1 base at V and 9 bases at J, leaving 5 bases unmatched. The CDR3 nucleotides read TGTGCCAGCAGCTTAGGGGGACAGGCCTCGCCCCAGCATTTT. Protein sequence: CASSLGGQASPQHF. The full variable domain, rest sourced from reference TRBV7-9 and TRBJ1-5, is DTGVSQNPRHKITKRGQNVTFRCDPISEHNRLYWYRQTLGQGPEFLTYFQNEAQLEKSRLLSDRFSAERPKGSFSTLEIQRTEQGDSAMYLCASSLGGQASPQHFGDGTRLSIL.

The V call is TRBV29-1, the J call TRBJ2-1; D tentatively fits TRBD1 or TRBD2 (5 bases each). The length of the CDR3 is 12 residues. V lost 5 bases, J lost 9 bases, and 14 bases lay in between. Germline CDR1 reads SQVTM; CDR2 reads ANQGSEA. CDR3 sequence (DNA): TGCAGCGTTTCCTGGACTGGGGGTGAGCAGTTCTTC. As protein: CSVSWTGGEQFF.

The table lists this clone with a count of one. The chain is built from TRBV28 and TRBJ2-1; D may be TRBD2 (5 bases). Germline CDR1 and CDR2: MDHEN and SYDVKM. The CDR3 runs 16 residues. V lost 4 bases to trimming and J lost 1 base, with 14 bases between them. The CDR3 reads CASSSAAGSSYNEQFF. DNA for the CDR3: TGTGCCAGCAGTTCGGCGGCGGGTAGTTCCTACAATGAGCAGTTCTTC.

This rearrangement joins TRBV29-1 to TRBJ2-3; the D gene is possibly TRBD2 (5 bases). Per germline, CDR1 SQVTM and CDR2 ANQGSEA. The CDR3 totals 15 residues. Trimming took 6 bases from V and 5 from J, leaving 21 bases between them. The CDR3 DNA reads TGCAGCGTCGCTGGATGGGCGGGTCTCGGAGATACGCAGTATTTT. Encoded protein: CSVAGWAGLGDTQYF.

This clone appeared once. The chain joins TRBV29-1 to TRBJ2-3; a possible D gene is TRBD2 (5 bases). Trimming cost V 3 bases and J 8 bases, with 15 bases left between them. The CDR3 is 13 residues long. Germline assignment: CDR1 SQVTM and CDR2 ANQGSEA. This CDR3 is CSVDVIAAGTQYF. The CDR3 region has the DNA TGCAGCGTTGATGTTATCGCCGCGGGTACGCAGTATTTT.

This chain links TRBV7-3 with TRBJ2-1, with 7 bases fitting TRBD2. The germline gives CDR1 SGHTA, CDR2 FQGTGA. The CDR3 is 15 residues long. The V and J ends lost 5 bases and 3 bases, in that order; junction bases with no gene match: 7. CDR3 amino acids: CASSPAGTNYNEQFF. Written as DNA, the CDR3 is TGTGCCAGCAGCCCAGCCGGGACTAACTACAATGAGCAGTTCTTC.

CDR3 nucleotides: TGTGCCAGCAGTGAAGGGGCAGGGAACAATCAGCCCCAGCATTTT. It specifies CASSEGAGNNQPQHF. The V gene is TRBV6-1, the J gene TRBJ1-5, with D possibly TRBD1 on 5 matching bases. Germline CDR1 and CDR2: MNHNS and SASEGT. V was pared by 1 base and J by 3 bases, with 10 bases between. The CDR3 has 15 residues.

The chain recombines TRBV28 with TRBJ1-2; possible D gene TRBD1, 5 bases. With 9 bases removed from V and 4 bases from J, the gap between germline ends came to 21 bases. CDR1 is MDHEN and CDR2 is SYDVKM in the germline V gene. This CDR3 region has 15 residues. CDR3 DNA sequence: TGTGCCAGTCGTCGGACGAGCCCGGGGCTCTATGGCTACACCTTC. Translation: CASRRTSPGLYGYTF.

This clone was counted once. The rearrangement links TRBV4-1 to TRBJ2-7; 9 bases are a match to TRBD2. With V trimmed by 4 bases and J by 3 bases, 7 bases remained unmatched. The germline CDR1 and CDR2 sequences are MGHRA and YSYEKL. The CDR3 extends over 15 amino acids. DNA of the CDR3: TGCGCCAGCAGCCTCGGAGGACTAGCGAGCTACGAGCAGTACTTC. It translates to CASSLGGLASYEQYF.

Turning to this clone: This sample also contains other DNA sequences that code for the same CDR3. This chain links TRBV6-5 with TRBJ2-6, with D unresolved. V dropped 6 bases and J dropped 1 base, with 4 bases sitting between them. Germline values: CDR1 MNHEY, CDR2 SVGAGI. The CDR3 is 13 residues long. CDR3 loop: CASRTSGANVLTF. In DNA form, the CDR3 reads TGTGCCAGCAGGACGTCTGGGGCCAACGTCCTGACTTTC.

V gene TRBV5-1 combines with J gene TRBJ2-7; TRBD1 matches at 11 bases. This CDR3 comprises 17 residues. CDR1 is SGHRS, CDR2 YFSETQ, per germline. V was pared by 7 bases and J by 4 bases, with 16 bases of the junction left unmatched. CDR3 DNA sequence: TGCGCCAGCCGAAAAGGACAGGGGGCCCCGATACCTTACGAGCAGTACTTC. As protein: CASRKGQGAPIPYEQYF.

This clone was recorded only once. The gene calls are TRBV5-1 and TRBJ1-2; TRBD1 might be the D (6 bases). The V end lost 2 bases, the J end lost 4 bases, and 9 bases lay between the germline ends. Germline CDR1 SGHRS, CDR2 YFSETQ. CDR3 length: 13 residues. CDR3 amino acids: CASSFDRTYGYTF. CDR3 in DNA: TGCGCCAGCAGCTTTGACAGGACCTATGGCTACACCTTC. The full variable domain, with the rest looked up from reference TRBV5-1 and TRBJ1-2, is KAGVTQTPRYLIKTRGQQVTLSCSPISGHRSVSWYQQTPGQGLQFLFEYFSETQRNKGNFPGRFSGRQFSNSRSEMNVSTLELGDSALYLCASSFDRTYGYTFGSGTRLTVV.

The gene calls are TRBV27 and TRBJ2-2; a possible D gene is TRBD1 (5 bases). CDR1 and CDR2 from the germline V gene are MNHEY and SMNVEV (reference sequence). Trimming stripped 3 bases from V and 0 bases from J, with 11 bases between. The CDR3 spans 16 residues. The CDR3 bases are TGTGCCAGCAGTTTTTTTGGGGCCCCGAACACCGGGGAGCTGTTTTTT. It is translated as CASSFFGAPNTGELFF.

This chain uses TRBV11-2 with TRBJ2-1, with D possibly being TRBD2 (6 bases). Per germline, CDR1 SGHAT and CDR2 FQNNGV. The CDR3 extends over 15 amino acids. Trimming pared 5 bases from V and 6 bases from J, leaving 17 bases between. Written as DNA, the CDR3 is TGTGCCAGCAGCACGCGACTAGTCTTTCTCAATGAGCAGTTCTTC. The encoded protein is CASSTRLVFLNEQFF.

The chain joins TRBV6-6 to TRBJ1-1; D gene ambiguous. Trimming cost V 6 bases and J 5 bases, with 16 bases left between them. CDR3 size: 14 residues. CDR1 is MNHNY and CDR2 is SVGAGI in the germline V gene (reference sequence). The CDR3 nucleotides read TGTGCCAGCAGCCCCGGTGGGGAATGGACTGAAGCTTTCTTT. Amino acids: CASSPGGEWTEAFF.

This clone was detected a few times. The chain has TRBV6-6 and TRBJ2-2; tentative D call: TRBD1 (5 bases). CDR3 length: 14 amino acids. With 5 bases removed from V and 5 bases from J, the gap between germline ends came to 12 bases. Germline CDR1 MNHNY, CDR2 SVGAGI (reference sequence). The CDR3 loop is CASSNVQGTGELFF. The CDR3 nucleotides read TGTGCCAGCAGTAACGTTCAGGGTACCGGGGAGCTGTTTTTT.

The gene calls are TRBV2 and TRBJ1-1; the D is unclear. CDR1 is SNHLY, CDR2 FYNNEI, per germline. This CDR3 is built from 15 residues. The V and J ends lost 6 bases and 1 base respectively, with 15 bases between them. CDR3 loop: CASSHRRAKNTEAFF. The CDR3 DNA follows: TGTGCCAGCAGCCACCGACGGGCCAAGAACACTGAAGCTTTCTTT.

J is TRBJ2-5 and V is TRBV29-1; 9 bases fit TRBD1. The trim removed 2 bases at V and 0 bases at J, leaving 7 bases unmatched. This CDR3 has 16 residues. The germline V gene has CDR1 SQVTM and CDR2 ANQGSEA. The CDR3 here is CSVELWTGAHQETQYF. Here the CDR3 DNA reads TGCAGCGTTGAATTATGGACAGGGGCCCACCAAGAGACCCAGTACTTC.

V usage is TRBV5-8 and J usage is TRBJ2-7, with 10 positions matching TRBD1. Losses at the gene ends were 5 bases for V and 2 bases for J; bases not matched to a gene: 10. Germline CDR1 SGHTS, CDR2 YDEGEE. The CDR3 runs 16 residues. The CDR3 loop is CASRERGQGTPYEQYF. The CDR3 region has the DNA TGTGCCAGCAGGGAGAGGGGACAGGGGACACCCTACGAGCAGTACTTC.

The count of this clone is one. The genes are TRBV7-3 and TRBJ2-2; D is undetermined. The V gene's germline CDR1 is SGHTA and CDR2 FQGTGA. Trimming stripped 4 bases from V and 6 bases from J, with 18 bases between. The CDR3 is made up of 16 amino acids. CDR3 coding DNA: TGTGCCAGCAGCTCTACCGGGCCTCCTTATTCCGGGGAGCTGTTTTTT. Translated: CASSSTGPPYSGELFF.